This is a list of T cell receptor beta chains from one sample in a study of cytomegalovirus exposure and HLA in healthy donors. The data were produced by immunoSEQ multiplex PCR, yet TCRdb's version contains in-frame clones alone and is incomplete. Of around 67,000 clones in the sample, 68% are singletons; the top ten hold more than 2%. The specimen sequenced was PBMCs. These receptors came from a woman aged 30 to 39 in good health and CMV-seronegative. The CDR3 runs from the conserved cysteine through the conserved F or W. D genes are given only for firm matches. Not all rows give a size; the values are once, few, many and, for expanded clones, a class.

d_gene	j_gene	v_gene	abundance	CDR3aa	CDR3nt
.	TRBJ2-5	TRBV5-8	.	CASSLVGRAETQYF	TGTGCCAGCAGCTTGGTGGGCAGGGCAGAGACCCAGTACTTC
.	TRBJ1-5	TRBV21-1	.	CASSKQPPGQGLSNQPQHF	TGTGCCAGCAGCAAACAACCGCCGGGACAGGGACTAAGCAATCAGCCCCAGCATTTT
.	TRBJ1-1	TRBV5-4	.	CASSSGKQGFGTEAFF	TGTGCCAGCAGCTCCGGCAAACAGGGATTTGGCACTGAAGCTTTCTTT
TRBD2	TRBJ2-3	TRBV15	.	CATSRLPGLADTDTQYF	TGTGCCACCAGCAGACTTCCGGGACTAGCAGACACAGATACGCAGTATTTT
TRBD2	TRBJ2-2	TRBV9	.	CASSVSSGGTTGELFF	TGTGCCAGCAGCGTATCTAGCGGGGGGACCACCGGGGAGCTGTTTTTT
TRBD1	TRBJ1-2	TRBV5-1	.	CASSLGQGGYGYTF	TGCGCCAGCAGCTTGGGACAGGGAGGCTATGGCTACACCTTC
.	TRBJ1-1	TRBV10-2	.	CASSEPPGGGLTEAFF	TGCGCCAGCAGTGAGCCCCCCGGGGGGGGGCTCACTGAAGCTTTCTTT
TRBD1	TRBJ1-3	TRBV11-2	.	CASSPFNRTGIGNTIYF	TGTGCCAGCAGCCCCTTTAACAGGACAGGTATTGGAAACACCATATATTTT
TRBD2	TRBJ2-3	TRBV6-1	once	CASARGGAEDTQYF	TGTGCCAGCGCTCGCGGGGGGGCTGAAGATACGCAGTATTTT
.	TRBJ2-6	TRBV6-5	.	CASRDRSGANVLTF	TGTGCCAGCAGGGACAGATCTGGGGCCAACGTCCTGACTTTC
.	TRBJ2-3	TRBV5-1	.	CASRSRSTDTQYF	TGCGCCAGCAGATCTCGGAGCACAGATACGCAGTATTTT
TRBD1	TRBJ2-2	TRBV29-1	.	CSFPGGDTGELFF	TGCAGCTTCCCAGGGGGAGACACCGGGGAGCTGTTTTTT
TRBD1	TRBJ1-1	TRBV4-3	.	CASSPGQDEGAEAFF	TGCGCCAGCAGCCCGGGACAGGATGAAGGGGCTGAAGCTTTCTTT
.	TRBJ2-7	TRBV7-2	few	CASSQGPIGEQYF	TGTGCCAGCAGCCAGGGCCCTATTGGGGAGCAGTACTTC
.	TRBJ2-5	TRBV6-6	.	CASSYSWGGPWATQYF	TGTGCCAGCAGTTACTCTTGGGGGGGCCCTTGGGCGACCCAGTACTTC
.	TRBJ2-7	TRBV28	once	CASSRYYEQYF	TGTGCCAGCAGTCGCTACTACGAGCAGTACTTC
.	TRBJ2-3	TRBV4-3	few	CASSQDRWESTDTQYF	TGCGCCAGCAGCCAAGACAGGTGGGAGAGCACAGATACGCAGTATTTT
TRBD2	TRBJ2-1	TRBV9	.	CASSVELAGYNEQFF	TGTGCCAGCAGCGTAGAGTTAGCGGGGTACAATGAGCAGTTCTTC
TRBD1	TRBJ1-4	TRBV6-6	.	CASSLRQGGEKLFF	TGTGCCAGCAGCCTCCGACAGGGAGGAGAAAAACTGTTTTTT
TRBD2	TRBJ2-7	TRBV6-1	.	CASSNSGGEWAEQYF	TGTGCCAGCAGTAATAGCGGGGGGGAATGGGCCGAGCAGTACTTC
TRBD1	TRBJ1-2	TRBV30	.	CAWSQRTGNGYTF	TGTGCCTGGAGTCAACGGACAGGGAATGGCTACACCTTC
TRBD2	TRBJ2-1	TRBV4-3	once	CASSQDSSGGNNEQFF	TGCGCCAGCAGCCAAGATAGTAGCGGGGGAAACAATGAGCAGTTCTTC
TRBD1	TRBJ1-4	TRBV7-2	.	CASSSYRGRDEKLFF	TGTGCCAGCAGCTCGTACAGGGGGAGGGATGAAAAACTGTTTTTT
.	TRBJ1-2	TRBV9	.	CASSGSGGATNYGYTF	TGTGCCAGCAGCGGAAGCGGGGGCGCGACTAACTATGGCTACACCTTC
TRBD1	TRBJ1-2	TRBV5-4	.	CASSQAGQGDGYTF	TGTGCCAGCAGCCAAGCCGGACAGGGTGATGGCTACACCTTC
.	TRBJ1-2	TRBV30	.	CAWSPSRLESYTF	TGTGCCTGGAGTCCAAGCCGACTCGAAAGCTACACCTTC
TRBD1	TRBJ1-5	TRBV5-5	.	CASSSGTGGNQPQHF	TGTGCCAGCAGCTCGGGGACAGGAGGCAATCAGCCCCAGCATTTT
.	TRBJ1-1	TRBV30	.	CAWSPPGHRNTEAFF	TGTGCCTGGAGTCCACCCGGACACCGGAACACTGAAGCTTTCTTT
TRBD2	TRBJ2-3	TRBV15	.	CATSSRWGLAGDTQYF	TGTGCCACCAGCTCCCGGTGGGGACTAGCGGGCGATACGCAGTATTTT
.	TRBJ2-1	TRBV11-3	.	CASRLSGRGQFF	TGTGCCAGCAGGTTGTCCGGCAGGGGGCAGTTCTTC
TRBD1	TRBJ2-1	TRBV5-4	once	CASSLQTGGYNEQFF	TGTGCCAGCAGCTTACAGACAGGGGGGTACAATGAGCAGTTCTTC
.	TRBJ1-1	TRBV7-9	.	CASSPSGRVEAFF	TGTGCCAGCAGCCCCTCGGGGAGGGTTGAAGCTTTCTTT
TRBD2	TRBJ2-5	TRBV7-6	.	CASSLASGGGETQYF	TGTGCCAGCAGCTTAGCTAGCGGGGGGGGAGAGACCCAGTACTTC
.	TRBJ1-6	TRBV6-5	.	CASSYGQIYNSPLHF	TGTGCCAGCAGTTACGGACAGATCTATAATTCACCCCTCCACTTT
TRBD1	TRBJ1-4	TRBV19	.	CATTARGQAATNEKLFF	TGTGCCACCACGGCCCGGGGACAGGCTGCAACTAATGAAAAACTGTTTTTT
TRBD1	TRBJ2-2	TRBV18	.	CASSQGQVNTGELFF	TGTGCCAGCTCACAGGGACAGGTGAACACCGGGGAGCTGTTTTTT
TRBD1	TRBJ1-2	TRBV19	.	CASSTQQGTYGYTF	TGTGCCAGTAGTACCCAACAGGGGACCTATGGCTACACCTTC
TRBD1	TRBJ2-4	TRBV2	.	CASRGQGFYSGGNIQYF	TGTGCCAGCAGGGGACAGGGCTTTTACTCGGGGGGAAACATTCAGTACTTC
.	TRBJ1-5	TRBV6-5	.	CASSYRQGSQPQHF	TGTGCCAGCAGTTACCGGCAGGGGAGTCAGCCCCAGCATTTT
TRBD1	TRBJ1-2	TRBV5-4	.	CASSEPGQGGYGYTF	TGTGCCAGCAGCGAACCGGGACAGGGAGGCTATGGCTACACCTTC
.	TRBJ2-5	TRBV7-9	.	CASSPYPGQQETQYF	TGTGCCAGCAGCCCCTATCCGGGACAACAAGAGACCCAGTACTTC
TRBD1	TRBJ1-5	TRBV30	.	CAWGQGDNQPQHF	TGTGCCTGGGGACAGGGGGACAATCAGCCCCAGCATTTT
.	TRBJ2-1	TRBV30	.	CAWSGPPSVFFF	TGTGCCTGGAGTGGCCCCCCTAGCGTGTTCTTCTTC
.	TRBJ2-5	TRBV11-3	.	CASSRNSAIQETQYF	TGTGCCAGCAGCCGTAACAGTGCGATCCAAGAGACCCAGTACTTC
TRBD1	TRBJ1-2	TRBV5-1	.	CASSLVGQGRGYTF	TGCGCCAGCAGCTTGGTGGGACAGGGACGTGGCTACACCTTC
.	TRBJ2-5	TRBV2	once	CASSEEVPRETQYF	TGTGCCAGCAGTGAGGAGGTCCCAAGAGAGACCCAGTACTTC
.	TRBJ1-6	TRBV7-2	once	CASSFSRYSPLHF	TGTGCCAGCAGCTTTTCCAGGTATTCACCCCTCCACTTT
TRBD1	TRBJ2-7	TRBV10-3	.	CAISEPGTDYEQYF	TGTGCCATCAGTGAGCCCGGGACAGACTACGAGCAGTACTTC
TRBD1	TRBJ2-2	TRBV7-9	.	CASSLGTGDTGELFF	TGTGCCAGCAGCCTGGGGACAGGGGACACCGGGGAGCTGTTTTTT